The 18 T cell receptor beta chains below all came from one sample that was sequenced in a study of T cell changes during pregnancy in multiple sclerosis. TCRdb's copy holds only in-frame clones and misses some; the assay was immunoSEQ multiplex PCR. The sample has about 79,000 clones, 75% to 95% seen once. The starting material was CD4+ T cells from peripheral blood mononuclear cells, obtained in the second trimester of pregnancy. The origin of the receptors is a female donor with multiple sclerosis, enrolled in a pregnancy study.

The chain is built from TRBV7-3 and TRBJ2-1; D is unresolved. V lost 3 bases, J lost 4 bases, and 7 bases lay in between. Per germline, CDR1 SGHTA and CDR2 FQGTGA. The CDR3 spans 13 residues. Written as DNA, the CDR3 is TGTGCCAGCAGCTTCGGTCGATACAATGAGCAGTTCTTC. Protein product: CASSFGRYNEQFF.

CDR3 coding DNA: TGTGCCAGCAGATCCCCGGCCGGGGAGCTGTTTTTT. Protein product: CASRSPAGELFF. The chain joins TRBV11-2 to TRBJ2-2, with D hard to call. V was clipped by 6 bases and J by 6 bases, with 8 bases between them. This CDR3 region has 12 residues. The V gene's germline CDR1 is SGHAT and CDR2 FQNNGV. Complete variable domain (other parts from reference TRBV11-2 and TRBJ2-2): EAGVAQSPRYKIIEKRQSVAFWCNPISGHATLYWYQQILGQGPKLLIQFQNNGVVDDSQLPKDRFSAERLKGVDSTLKIQPAKLEDSAVYLCASRSPAGELFFGEGSRLTVL.

By share, this clone ranks as medium-sized. The chain carries TRBV6-4 and TRBJ2-4, with 11 bases aligning to TRBD2. From germline, CDR1 is MRHNA and CDR2 SNTAGT. CDR3 length equals 17 residues. V dropped 0 bases and J dropped 8; count of bases not matched to a gene: 9. As DNA, the CDR3 is TGTGCCAGCAGTGACTCGCTAGCGGGGGGCGGAGTGGACATTCAGTACTTC. It translates to CASSDSLAGGGVDIQYF.

J is TRBJ2-5 and V is TRBV5-1, with 11 bases fitting TRBD2. Trimming removed 2 bases from V and 1 base from J; junction bases left unmatched: 4. The CDR3 sequence is 16 residues long. Germline V gene sequence: CDR1 SGHRS, CDR2 YFSETQ. CDR3 DNA sequence: TGCGCCAGCAGCTTTCTAGCGGGGGGATCCCAAGAGACCCAGTACTTC. The encoded protein is CASSFLAGGSQETQYF.

The chain joins TRBV6-1 to TRBJ1-1; D not certain. The CDR3 spans 14 residues. CDR1 is MNHNS and CDR2 is SASEGT in the germline V gene. Trimming pared 4 bases from V and 7 bases from J, leaving 16 bases between. CDR3 nucleotides: TGTGCCAGCAGTGGTACAAATTCGGGGTTTGAAGCTTTCTTT. Amino acid sequence: CASSGTNSGFEAFF.

CDR3 sequence (DNA): TGTGCCAGCAGATCCGGGACAGGGGGCTTGCCTGAAGCTTTCTTT. Encoded protein: CASRSGTGGLPEAFF. The genes are TRBV11-3 and TRBJ1-1; TRBD1 matches 12 bases. The V segment lost 6 bases and the J segment 6 bases; nucleotides outside the gene matches: 8. The CDR3 consists of 15 residues. Germline V CDR1 and CDR2: SGHNT, YENEEA. The full variable domain, in which reference TRBV11-3 and TRBJ1-1 provide the parts outside the CDR3, is EAGVVQSPRYKIIEKKQPVAFWCNPISGHNTLYWYLQNLGQGPELLIRYENEEAVDDSQLPKDRFSAERLKGVDSTLKIQPAELGDSAVYLCASRSGTGGLPEAFFGQGTRLTVV.

About this clone: Germline and junction disagree at one end, which may indicate a read error. The CDR3 region is CASSYTGGIGELFF. The CDR3 DNA reads TGTGCTAGCAGCTATACAGGGGGTATCGGGGAGCTGTTTTTT. This chain links TRBV7-7 with TRBJ2-2; 8 bases fit TRBD1. The germline CDR1 and CDR2 sequences are SSHAT and FNYEAQ (reference sequence). CDR3 size: 14 residues.

This chain links TRBV5-1 with TRBJ2-1, with TRBD2 identical over 11 bases. With 8 bases clipped from V and 4 bases from J, the junction kept 5 bases outside the gene matches. From germline, CDR1 is SGHRS and CDR2 YFSETQ. CDR3 length equals 14 residues. CDR3 DNA sequence: TGCGCCAGTATAGCGGGAGGGGTTTACAATGAGCAGTTCTTC. It codes for CASIAGGVYNEQFF. Drawing the rest from reference TRBV5-1 and TRBJ2-1, the complete variable domain is KAGVTQTPRYLIKTRGQQVTLSCSPISGHRSVSWYQQTPGQGLQFLFEYFSETQRNKGNFPGRFSGRQFSNSRSEMNVSTLELGDSALYLCASIAGGVYNEQFFGPGTRLTVL.

The V gene is TRBV28, the J gene TRBJ2-7; a weak D match, TRBD2 (7 bases). V gave up 3 bases and J gave up 6 bases, with 24 bases separating them. This CDR3 spans 17 amino acids. In germline, CDR1 is MDHEN, CDR2 SYDVKM. The CDR3 sequence is CASSLTNLGGLPAEQYF. Here the CDR3 DNA reads TGTGCCAGCAGTTTGACTAATCTAGGGGGACTACCGGCCGAGCAGTACTTC. The full variable domain, completed using reference TRBV28 and TRBJ2-7, is DVKVTQSSRYLVKRTGEKVFLECVQDMDHENMFWYRQDPGLGLRLIYFSYDVKMKEKGDIPEGYSVSREKKERFSLILESASTNQTSMYLCASSLTNLGGLPAEQYFGPGTRLTVT.

The rearrangement uses TRBV13 and TRBJ1-5; 10 bases fit TRBD1. The CDR3 is 18 amino acids. V lost 5 bases, J lost 2 bases, and 12 bases stayed unmatched. Germline V lookup: CDR1 PRHDT, CDR2 FYEKMQ (reference sequence). CDR3 residues: CASSNDRGQVSGNQPQHF. Written as DNA, the CDR3 is TGTGCCAGCAGCAACGACAGGGGGCAGGTCAGCGGCAATCAGCCCCAGCATTTT.

The chain is built from TRBV15 and TRBJ2-2, with TRBD2 matching over 8 bases. In germline, CDR1 is LNHNV, CDR2 YYDKDF (reference sequence). J was trimmed by 6 bases and V by 1 base; bases with no gene match: 4. The CDR3 spans 15 residues. CDR3 region: CATSRAGGPAGELFF. The CDR3 nucleotides are TGTGCCACCAGCAGAGCGGGAGGGCCAGCCGGGGAGCTGTTTTTT. Full variable domain (rest looked up from reference TRBV15 and TRBJ2-2): DAMVIQNPRYQVTQFGKPVTLSCSQTLNHNVMYWYQQKSSQAPKLLFHYYDKDFNNEADTPDNFQSRRPNTSFCFLDIRSPGLGDTAMYLCATSRAGGPAGELFFGEGSRLTVL.

V gene TRBV18 combines with J gene TRBJ2-7; 7 positions match TRBD1. Looked up from germline, CDR1 is KGHSH and CDR2 is LQKENI. This CDR3 has 14 residues. Losses at the gene ends were 2 bases for V and 4 bases for J; bases not matched to a gene: 5. The CDR3: CASSPGQGDYEQYF. The CDR3, as DNA: TGTGCCAGCTCACCAGGGCAGGGGGATTACGAGCAGTACTTC.

The chain couples TRBV7-2 to TRBJ2-3; a weak D match, TRBD2 (5 bases). Trimming pared 4 bases from V and 2 bases from J, leaving 7 bases between. From germline, CDR1 is SGHTA and CDR2 FQGNSA. This CDR3 region has 13 residues. CDR3 bases: TGTGCCAGCAGCTCCGACTACACAGATACGCAGTATTTT. Translation gives CASSSDYTDTQYF.

The chain employs TRBV7-8 and TRBJ1-1; a weak D match, TRBD1 (6 bases). V was pared by 5 bases and J by 2 bases, with 21 bases between. Germline V gives CDR1 SGHVS, CDR2 FQNEAQ. The CDR3 sequence is 17 residues long. The chain's CDR3 is CASSGQIVHSINTEAFF. The DNA of the CDR3 is TGTGCCAGCAGCGGACAGATTGTTCACAGCATAAACACTGAAGCTTTCTTT.

The chain uses TRBV27 and TRBJ1-2; D possibly corresponds to TRBD1 (5 bases). The V and J ends lost 2 bases and 4 bases respectively, with 11 bases between them. Looked up from germline, CDR1 is MNHEY and CDR2 is SMNVEV (reference sequence). This CDR3 has 14 residues. The DNA for the CDR3 is TGTGCCAGCAGTTTAAGGGGAAAGGCCTATGGCTACACCTTC. Translation: CASSLRGKAYGYTF.

J is TRBJ1-5 and V is TRBV19; perhaps TRBD1 as D (5 bases). The CDR3 has 13 residues. The germline CDR1 and CDR2 sequences are LNHDA and SQIVND (reference sequence). V was pared by 7 bases and J by 6 bases, with 13 bases between. CDR3 in DNA: TGTGCCAGTACAAACAGGAGGGGTCAGCCCCAGCATTTT. Translating gives CASTNRRGQPQHF.

The rearrangement uses TRBV30 and TRBJ2-3; the D is unclear. The CDR3 is made up of 12 amino acids. CDR1 is GTSNPN, CDR2 SVGIG, per germline (reference sequence). Trimming took off 0 bases at V and 6 bases at J, with 7 bases between the two ends. This CDR3 is CAWSVYRDTQYF. The CDR3 DNA is TGTGCCTGGAGTGTATATCGGGATACGCAGTATTTT.

The rearrangement links TRBV7-3 to TRBJ2-1; 11 bases are shared with TRBD2. The CDR3 totals 14 residues. Germline loops: CDR1 SGHTA, CDR2 FQGTGA. V was pared by 0 bases and J by 8 bases, with 0 bases of the junction left unmatched. DNA for the CDR3: TGTGCCAGCAGCTTAACTAGCGGGAGGGATGAGCAGTTCTTC. This translates into CASSLTSGRDEQFF.